This note documents a single TCR beta chain sequence. Its antigen is not identified. Presence of unique molecular identifiers characterized the TCR beta cDNA libraries. Via MiXCR, TCRdb re-called the PCR reads, giving one row per CDR3 protein. This table has hundreds of thousands of distinct CDR3 sequences, roughly 30% appearing once. The CDR3 runs 15 residues. Germline lookup yields CDR1 LNHNV and CDR2 YYDKDF (reference sequence). V was cut by 5 bases and J by 0 bases, with 13 bases left in between. The record originates from a study of post-analysis software for immune sequencing data. Regarding the study as a whole: With F measure, samples from one preparation batch clustered together strongly. Compared against controls, patients with multiple sclerosis displayed significantly lower normalized Chao1 diversity. With TRBV5-6, TRBV5-1 and TRBV20-1 included, about five TRBV segments were more frequent in patients than in controls.

The genes are TRBV15 and TRBJ1-2, with no clear D. The sequenced material came from blood. This sequence originates from a girl aged 10 to 17 with multiple sclerosis. CDR3: CATSSSIRANYGYTF. Here the CDR3 DNA reads TGTGCCACCAGCTCTTCTATAAGGGCTAACTATGGCTACACCTTC.